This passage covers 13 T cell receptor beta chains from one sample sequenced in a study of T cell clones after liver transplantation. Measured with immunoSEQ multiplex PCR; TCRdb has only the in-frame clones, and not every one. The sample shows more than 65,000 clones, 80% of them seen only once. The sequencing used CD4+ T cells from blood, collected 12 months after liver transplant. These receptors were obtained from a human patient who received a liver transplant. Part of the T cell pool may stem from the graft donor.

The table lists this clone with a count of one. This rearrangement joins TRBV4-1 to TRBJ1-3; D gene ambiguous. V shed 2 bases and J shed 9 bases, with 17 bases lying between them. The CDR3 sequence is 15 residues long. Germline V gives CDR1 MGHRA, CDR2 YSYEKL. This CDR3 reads CASSQWANSGVTIYF. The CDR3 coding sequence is TGCGCCAGCAGCCAATGGGCCAACTCTGGTGTCACCATATATTTT.

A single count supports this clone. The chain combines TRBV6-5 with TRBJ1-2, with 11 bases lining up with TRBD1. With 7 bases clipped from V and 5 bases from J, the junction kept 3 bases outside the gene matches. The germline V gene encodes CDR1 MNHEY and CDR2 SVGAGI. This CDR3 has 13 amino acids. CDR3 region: CASIGTGGYGYTF. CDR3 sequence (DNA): TGTGCCAGCATAGGGACAGGGGGGTATGGCTACACCTTC.

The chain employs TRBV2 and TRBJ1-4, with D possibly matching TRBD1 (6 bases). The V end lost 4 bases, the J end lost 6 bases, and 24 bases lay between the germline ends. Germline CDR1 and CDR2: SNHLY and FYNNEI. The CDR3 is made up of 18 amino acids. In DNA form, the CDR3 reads TGTGCCAGCAGTGTAACGGACAGACTTGGACGAGTGGATGAAAAACTGTTTTTT. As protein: CASSVTDRLGRVDEKLFF.

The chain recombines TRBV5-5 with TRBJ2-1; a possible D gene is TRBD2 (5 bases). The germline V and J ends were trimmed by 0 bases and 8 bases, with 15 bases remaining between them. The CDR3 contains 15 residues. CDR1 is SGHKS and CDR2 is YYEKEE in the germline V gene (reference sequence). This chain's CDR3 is CASSLDFTGFDEQFF. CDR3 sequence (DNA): TGTGCCAGCAGCTTGGACTTTACGGGGTTCGATGAGCAGTTCTTC.

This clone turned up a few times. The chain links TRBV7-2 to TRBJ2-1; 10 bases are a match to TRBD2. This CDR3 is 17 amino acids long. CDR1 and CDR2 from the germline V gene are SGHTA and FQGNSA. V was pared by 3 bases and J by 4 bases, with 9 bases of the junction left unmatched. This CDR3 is CASSFLPGLAVYNEQFF. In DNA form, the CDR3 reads TGTGCCAGCAGCTTCCTTCCCGGACTAGCGGTTTACAATGAGCAGTTCTTC.

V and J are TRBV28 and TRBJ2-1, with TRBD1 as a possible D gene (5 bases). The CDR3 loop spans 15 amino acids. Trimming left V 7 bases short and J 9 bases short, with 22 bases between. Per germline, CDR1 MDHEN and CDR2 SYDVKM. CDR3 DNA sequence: TGTGCCAGCATCCCTAGGGGCCCCCCGTGGGGTGAGCAGTTCTTC. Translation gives CASIPRGPPWGEQFF. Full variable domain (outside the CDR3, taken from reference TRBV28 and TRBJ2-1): DVKVTQSSRYLVKRTGEKVFLECVQDMDHENMFWYRQDPGLGLRLIYFSYDVKMKEKGDIPEGYSVSREKKERFSLILESASTNQTSMYLCASIPRGPPWGEQFFGPGTRLTVL.

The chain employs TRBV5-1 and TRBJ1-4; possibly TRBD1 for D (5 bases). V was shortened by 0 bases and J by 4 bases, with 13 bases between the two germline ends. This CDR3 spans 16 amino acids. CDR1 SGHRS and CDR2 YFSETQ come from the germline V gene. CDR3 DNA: TGCGCCAGCAGCTTGGGAAGTGGGGCTGGTAATGAAAAACTGTTTTTT. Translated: CASSLGSGAGNEKLFF.

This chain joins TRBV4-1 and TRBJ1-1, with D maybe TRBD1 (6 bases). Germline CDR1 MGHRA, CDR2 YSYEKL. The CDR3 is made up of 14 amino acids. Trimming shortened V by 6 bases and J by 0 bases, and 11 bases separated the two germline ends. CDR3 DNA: TGCGCCAGCAGAGGGGGATCGGTGAACACTGAAGCTTTCTTT. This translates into CASRGGSVNTEAFF.

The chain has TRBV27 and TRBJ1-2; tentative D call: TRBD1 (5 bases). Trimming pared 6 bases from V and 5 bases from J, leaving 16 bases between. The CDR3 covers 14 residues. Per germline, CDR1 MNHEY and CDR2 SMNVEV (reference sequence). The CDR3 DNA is TGTGCCAGCAGCTCCTTAATGGGGGGGTATGGCTACACCTTC. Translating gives CASSSLMGGYGYTF.

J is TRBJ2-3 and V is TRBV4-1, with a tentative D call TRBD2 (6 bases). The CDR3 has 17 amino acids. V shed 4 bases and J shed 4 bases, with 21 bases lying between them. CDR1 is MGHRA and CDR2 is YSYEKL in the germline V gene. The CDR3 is CASSRTAGGLVADTQYF. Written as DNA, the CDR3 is TGCGCCAGCAGCCGAACAGCCGGGGGATTAGTAGCAGATACGCAGTATTTT.

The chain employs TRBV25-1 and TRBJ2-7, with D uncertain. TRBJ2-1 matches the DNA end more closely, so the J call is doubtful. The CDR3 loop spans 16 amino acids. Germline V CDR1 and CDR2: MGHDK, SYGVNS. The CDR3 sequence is CASSPQVGPYVNEQFF. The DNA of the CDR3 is TGTGCCAGCAGTCCCCAGGTAGGGCCGTACGTCAATGAGCAGTTCTTC.

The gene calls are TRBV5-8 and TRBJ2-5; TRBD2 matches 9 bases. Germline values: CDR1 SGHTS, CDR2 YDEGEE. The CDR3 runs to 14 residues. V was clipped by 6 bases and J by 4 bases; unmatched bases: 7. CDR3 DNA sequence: TGTGCCAGCACCCGACGGCGGGAGGGAGAGACCCAGTACTTC. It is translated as CASTRRREGETQYF.

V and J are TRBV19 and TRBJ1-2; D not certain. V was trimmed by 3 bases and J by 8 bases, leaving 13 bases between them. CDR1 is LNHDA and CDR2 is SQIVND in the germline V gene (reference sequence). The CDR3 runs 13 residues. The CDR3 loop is CASSMEGSAGYTF. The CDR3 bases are TGTGCCAGTAGTATGGAGGGTTCGGCGGGCTACACCTTC.